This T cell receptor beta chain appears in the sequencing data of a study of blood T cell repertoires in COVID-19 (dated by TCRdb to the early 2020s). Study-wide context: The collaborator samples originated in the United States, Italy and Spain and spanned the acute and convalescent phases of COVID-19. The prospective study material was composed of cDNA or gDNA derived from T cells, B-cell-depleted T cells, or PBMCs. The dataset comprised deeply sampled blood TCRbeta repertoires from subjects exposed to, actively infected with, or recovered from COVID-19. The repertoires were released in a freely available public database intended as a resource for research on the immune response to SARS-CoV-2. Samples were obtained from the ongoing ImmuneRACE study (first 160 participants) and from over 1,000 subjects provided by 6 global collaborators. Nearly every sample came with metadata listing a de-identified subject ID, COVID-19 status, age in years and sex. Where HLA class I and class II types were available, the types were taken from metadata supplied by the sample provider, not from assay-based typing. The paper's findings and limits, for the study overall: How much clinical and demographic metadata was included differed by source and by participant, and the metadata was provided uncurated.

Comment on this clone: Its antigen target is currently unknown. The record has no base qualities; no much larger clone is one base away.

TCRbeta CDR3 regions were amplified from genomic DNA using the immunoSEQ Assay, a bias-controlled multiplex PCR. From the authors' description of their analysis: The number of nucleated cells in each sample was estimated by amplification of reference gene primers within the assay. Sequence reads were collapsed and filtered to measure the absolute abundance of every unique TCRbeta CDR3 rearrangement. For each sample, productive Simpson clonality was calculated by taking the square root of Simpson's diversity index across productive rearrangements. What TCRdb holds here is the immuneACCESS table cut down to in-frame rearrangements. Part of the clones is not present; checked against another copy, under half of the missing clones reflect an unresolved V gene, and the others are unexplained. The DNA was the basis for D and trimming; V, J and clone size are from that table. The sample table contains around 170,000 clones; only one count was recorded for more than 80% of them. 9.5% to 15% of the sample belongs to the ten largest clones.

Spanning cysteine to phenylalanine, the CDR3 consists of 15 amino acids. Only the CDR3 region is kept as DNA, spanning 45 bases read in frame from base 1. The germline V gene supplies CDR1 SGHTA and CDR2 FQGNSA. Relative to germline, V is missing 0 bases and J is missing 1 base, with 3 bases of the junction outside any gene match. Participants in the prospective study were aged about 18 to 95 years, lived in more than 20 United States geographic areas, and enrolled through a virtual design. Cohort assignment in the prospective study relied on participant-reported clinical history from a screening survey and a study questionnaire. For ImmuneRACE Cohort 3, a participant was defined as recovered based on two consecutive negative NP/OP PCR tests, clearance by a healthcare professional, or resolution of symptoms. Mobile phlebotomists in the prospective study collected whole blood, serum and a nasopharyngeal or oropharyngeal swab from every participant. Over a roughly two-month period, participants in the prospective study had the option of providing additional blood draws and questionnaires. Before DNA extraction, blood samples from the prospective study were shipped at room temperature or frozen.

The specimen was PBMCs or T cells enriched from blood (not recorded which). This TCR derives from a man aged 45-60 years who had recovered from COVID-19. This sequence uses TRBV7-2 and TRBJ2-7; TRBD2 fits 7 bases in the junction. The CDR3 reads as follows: CASSLAGTNSYEQYF. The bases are TGTGCCAGCAGCTTAGCGGGGACTAATTCCTACGAGCAGTACTTC.